This TCR beta chain comes out of a study of breast tumors, draining lymph nodes, adjacent tissues. TCRdb reanalysed the multiplex PCR reads using MiXCR and keeps one entry per CDR3 protein. The table records 100,000 to 150,000 distinct CDR3 sequences, about a fifth of them present only once. V lost 2 bases and J 5 bases, leaving 13 bases between the germline ends. Germline V gene data show CDR1 as GTSNPN and CDR2 as SVGIG (reference sequence). The CDR3 has 14 amino acids. Study-level points and caveats: Tumor repertoires ranked between lymph nodes and nontumor tissue in diversity, with V and J gene preferences. Data fit most tumor T cells coming from lymph node, expanding in tumor.

Axillary draining lymph nodes of breast cancer patients supplied the node samples. The table lists this clonotype with a few counts. Its antigen remains unknown. The sample comprised axillary lymph node tissue. This chain joins TRBV30 and TRBJ1-5; tentative D call: TRBD1 (5 bases). This clonotype was sampled from a female donor with breast cancer. Some clones in this sample may be carry-over from other donors' samples. The CDR3 here is CAWSQGNVDQPQHF. CDR3 coding DNA: TGTGCCTGGAGTCAGGGAAACGTGGATCAGCCCCAGCATTTT.